The source of this TCR beta chain is a study of blood T cell repertoires in COVID-19 (TCRdb year 2020). With respect to the entire study: The collaborator samples originated in the United States, Italy and Spain and spanned the acute and convalescent phases of COVID-19. The prospective study material was composed of cDNA or gDNA derived from T cells, B-cell-depleted T cells, or PBMCs. Deeply sampled blood TCRbeta repertoires from subjects exposed to, actively infected with, or recovered from COVID-19 were included in the dataset. The repertoires were released in a freely available public database meant as a resource for research on the immune response to SARS-CoV-2. Samples were obtained from the ongoing ImmuneRACE study (first 160 participants) and from over a thousand subjects provided by 6 global collaborators. The sample metadata nearly always contained a de-identified subject ID, COVID-19 status, age in years and sex. HLA class I and class II types, where available, came from metadata supplied by the sample provider rather than from assay-based typing. The investigation overall reported the following: The quantity of clinical and demographic metadata differed by source and by participant and was supplied without curation.

In the prospective study, participants were 18 to 89 years old, resided in about two dozen geographic areas of the United States, and were enrolled through a virtual design. To assign participants to cohorts, the prospective study relied on clinical history that participants themselves reported in a screening survey and a study questionnaire. Recovered participants in ImmuneRACE Cohort 3 were defined as having two consecutive negative NP/OP PCR tests, clearance from a healthcare professional, or resolution of symptoms. In the prospective study, mobile phlebotomists collected whole blood, serum and a nasopharyngeal or oropharyngeal swab from each participant. Prospective study participants could optionally give additional blood draws and questionnaires over a roughly 2-month period. Blood samples from the prospective study were shipped frozen or at room temperature prior to DNA extraction. The immunoSEQ Assay, a bias-controlled multiplex PCR, was used to amplify TCRbeta CDR3 regions from genomic DNA. In the original analysis: Within the assay, amplification of reference gene primers was used to estimate how many nucleated cells each sample contained. To quantify the absolute abundance of each unique TCRbeta CDR3 rearrangement, sequence reads were collapsed and filtered. Productive Simpson clonality was computed per sample as the square root of Simpson's diversity index over productive rearrangements. TCRdb took this table from immuneACCESS and kept in-frame rearrangements with V and J called. Such tables lack part of the clones; where checked against another copy, unresolved V genes explain under half of the gap, and the rest is unexplained. V and J calls and clone size are copied from that table; D and trimming were computed from the DNA. In this sample the table shows a few hundred thousand clones, 75% to 90% of which occur a single time. Together, the top ten hold approximately 4.7% of the sample.

The CDR3 starts with the cysteine, ends with the phenylalanine, and has 13 residues. The entry retains the CDR3 DNA only, 39 bases that are in frame from base 1. V is trimmed back by 2 bases and J by 4 bases, and the junction contains 1 base that no gene match accounts for. CDR1 is given as SGHNT and CDR2 as YYREEE, both from the germline V gene (reference sequence). As regards this clone: What this receptor recognizes is not known. Per-base quality was not reported, and no clone a single base away is much larger than it.

Sequences were obtained from PBMCs or T cells enriched from blood (not recorded which). The chain joins TRBV5-4 to TRBJ2-5; the junction holds 8 bases that match TRBD2. This sequence was found in a woman in her forties or fifties who had recovered from COVID-19. For the CDR3, the sequence is CASSLAGAETQYF. The nucleotide sequence reads TGTGCCAGCAGCTTAGCGGGAGCAGAGACCCAGTACTTC.